This T cell receptor (beta chain) is from a study of T-cell memory formation after mild COVID-19. Study in general: Clustering of TCRs was largely donor specific. Study outcomes and limitations: While clones contracting from day 15 to 85 were balanced between CD4 and CD8, later expanders leaned CD4+.

The CDR3 contains 15 residues. Germline CDR1 and CDR2: SGHRS and YFSETQ. Trimming took off 2 bases at V and 0 bases at J, with 11 bases between the two ends. For this clonotype: Its antigen is unknown.

UMIs and sample barcodes were carried by the TCR alpha and TCR beta cDNA libraries that 5'RACE produced using constant-segment primers. One entry per CDR3 protein results from TCRdb running MiXCR on the 5' RACE reads. In the table there are about half a million distinct CDR3 sequences, roughly 18% of which are singletons. Sequenced input: PBMCs or a T cell subset sorted from them (not recorded which). The chain joins TRBV5-1 to TRBJ1-1; TRBD1 is a possible D gene (6 bases). The receptor was isolated from an adult woman who had mild COVID-19 (a few samples of this study predate the infection). Cell type and time point are not known. The CDR3 DNA follows: TGCGCCAGCAGCTTTCAGGGGCCTGTGAACACTGAAGCTTTCTTT. Amino acids: CASSFQGPVNTEAFF.